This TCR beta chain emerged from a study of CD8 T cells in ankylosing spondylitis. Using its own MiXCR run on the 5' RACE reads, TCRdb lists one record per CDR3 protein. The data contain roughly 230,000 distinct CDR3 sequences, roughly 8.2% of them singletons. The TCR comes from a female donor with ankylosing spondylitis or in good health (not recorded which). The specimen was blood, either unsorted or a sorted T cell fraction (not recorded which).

CDR3: CASSLTSGSRTGELFF. As DNA, the CDR3 is TGTGCCAGCAGCTTGACTAGCGGGAGTCGTACCGGGGAGCTGTTTTTT. This chain connects TRBV7-2 to TRBJ2-2, with 12 bases matching TRBD2. The junction had 4 bases not matched to a gene; V was cut back by 3 bases and J by 5 bases. The germline gives CDR1 SGHTA, CDR2 FQGNSA. The CDR3 covers 16 residues.